This section outlines one T cell receptor (beta chain) sequence together with its context. The specificity of this receptor is unknown. The record has no base qualities; no much larger clone is one base away. The immunoSEQ Assay, a bias-controlled multiplex PCR, was used to amplify TCRbeta CDR3 regions from genomic DNA. In the original analysis: The number of nucleated cells in each sample was estimated by amplification of reference gene primers within the assay. To quantify the absolute abundance of each unique TCRbeta CDR3 rearrangement, sequence reads were collapsed and filtered. For each sample, productive Simpson clonality was calculated as the square root of Simpson's diversity index across productive rearrangements. Sourced from immuneACCESS, this table was stored by TCRdb with only in-frame sequences that have V and J called. A share of the clones is absent; for the studies checked, an unresolved V gene accounts for under half, and the remainder has no known explanation. V and J calls and clone size are as listed in that table; D and trimming were resolved from the DNA. The sample has 100,000 to 120,000 clones on record, roughly 91% of them singletons. The top ten constitute 3% to 3.5% of the sample.

This record belongs to a study of blood T cell repertoires in COVID-19 (dated by TCRdb to the early 2020s). Context from the whole study: Collaborator samples came from the United States, Italy and Spain and covered acute and convalescent phases of COVID-19. The prospective study material was composed of cDNA or gDNA derived from T cells, B-cell-depleted T cells, or PBMCs. The dataset comprised deeply sampled blood TCRbeta repertoires from subjects exposed to, actively infected with, or recovered from COVID-19. The repertoires were released in a freely available public database meant as a resource for research on the immune response to SARS-CoV-2. Samples came from the ongoing ImmuneRACE study (first 160 participants) plus 1,254 subjects from 6 global collaborators. A de-identified subject ID, COVID-19 status, age in years and sex were almost always included in the sample metadata. HLA class I and class II types, where available, came from metadata supplied by the sample provider rather than from assay-based typing. On the study overall, not on this receptor specifically: Clinical and demographic metadata were provided uncurated, with the amount varying by source and participant.

The CDR3 starts with the cysteine, ends with the phenylalanine, and has 16 residues. Only the CDR3 DNA is retained, 48 bases long and in frame from the first base. Germline trimming: 4 bases from V, 8 bases from J; junction bases outside gene matches: 12. Taken from the germline V gene, the CDR1 and CDR2 loops are SGHAT and FQNNGV. Each collaborating institution followed its own protocols to collect whole blood in K2EDTA tubes. Collaborator samples were shipped for TCRbeta analysis as frozen whole blood, isolated PBMCs, or DNA extracted from either sample type. Recombination connected TRBV11-2 to TRBJ2-1, and 9 junction bases match TRBD1. The sample consisted of peripheral blood. This receptor was obtained from a woman aged 50 to 60 with acute or convalescent COVID-19. The bases are TGTGCCAGCAGCTCAGCCGCCGGACAGGGGATCCATGAGCAGTTCTTC. It codes for CASSSAAGQGIHEQFF.